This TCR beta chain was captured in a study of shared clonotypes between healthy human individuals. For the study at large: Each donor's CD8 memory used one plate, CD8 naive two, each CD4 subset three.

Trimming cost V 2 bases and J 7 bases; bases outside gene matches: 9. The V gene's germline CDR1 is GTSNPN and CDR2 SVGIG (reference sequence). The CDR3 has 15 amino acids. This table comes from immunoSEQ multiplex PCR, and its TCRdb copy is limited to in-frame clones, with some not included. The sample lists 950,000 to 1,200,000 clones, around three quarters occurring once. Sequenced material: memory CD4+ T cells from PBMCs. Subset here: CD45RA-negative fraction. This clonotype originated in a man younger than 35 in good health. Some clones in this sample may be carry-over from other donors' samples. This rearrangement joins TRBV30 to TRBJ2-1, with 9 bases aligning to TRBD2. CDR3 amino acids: CAWSHRGLAANEQFF. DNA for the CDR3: TGTGCCTGGAGTCACCGGGGACTAGCAGCTAATGAGCAGTTCTTC.